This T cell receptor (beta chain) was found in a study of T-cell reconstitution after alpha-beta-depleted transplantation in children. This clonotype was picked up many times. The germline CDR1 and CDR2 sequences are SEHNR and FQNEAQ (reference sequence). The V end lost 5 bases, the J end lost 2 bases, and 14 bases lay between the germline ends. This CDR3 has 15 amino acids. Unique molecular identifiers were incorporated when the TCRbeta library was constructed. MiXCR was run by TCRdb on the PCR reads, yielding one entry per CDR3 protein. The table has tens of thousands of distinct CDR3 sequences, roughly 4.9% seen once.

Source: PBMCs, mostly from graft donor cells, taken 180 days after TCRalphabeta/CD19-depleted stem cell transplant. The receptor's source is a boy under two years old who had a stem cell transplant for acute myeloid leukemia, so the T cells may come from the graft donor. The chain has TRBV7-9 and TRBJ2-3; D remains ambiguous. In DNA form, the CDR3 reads TGTGCCAGCAGCGCAGGAAACCTACTCACAGATACGCAGTATTTT. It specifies CASSAGNLLTDTQYF.